The T cell receptor beta chain described here comes from a study of tumor-infiltrating lymphocytes in primary liver carcinoma. Overall study context: Primary liver carcinoma, confirmed by histopathology, was surgically resected. There were roughly 3.65 to 8 million productive TCRbeta reads per sample, a yield similar across tissue types.

TCR beta cDNA was made from 500 ng total RNA with a constant-region primer. Amplification in three nested multiplex PCR rounds with slightly modified ARM-PCR gave rise to TCR beta libraries. With TRBV1-TRBV30 forward primers and a C-beta reverse primer, the first two PCR rounds were run for about 10 cycles each. MiXCR was run by TCRdb on the multiplex PCR reads, yielding one entry per CDR3 protein. This table holds approximately 320,000 distinct CDR3 sequences, around 50% found once. Worth noting for this clonotype: Just one base apart from a much larger clone, this may be a read error.

Blood RNA was derived from unsorted whole blood, and germline DNA was extracted too. Germline values: CDR1 SQVTM, CDR2 ANQGSEA. This CDR3 is 13 amino acids long. V usage is TRBV29-1 and J usage is TRBJ2-1; unclear D gene. The sample comprised peripheral blood. The clonotype originates from a woman younger than 45 with primary liver carcinoma and hepatitis B virus infection. The CDR3 sequence: CSVEVFVQTERFF. CDR3 in DNA: TGCAGCGTTGAAGTCTTCGTCCAAACGGAGCGGTTCTTC.